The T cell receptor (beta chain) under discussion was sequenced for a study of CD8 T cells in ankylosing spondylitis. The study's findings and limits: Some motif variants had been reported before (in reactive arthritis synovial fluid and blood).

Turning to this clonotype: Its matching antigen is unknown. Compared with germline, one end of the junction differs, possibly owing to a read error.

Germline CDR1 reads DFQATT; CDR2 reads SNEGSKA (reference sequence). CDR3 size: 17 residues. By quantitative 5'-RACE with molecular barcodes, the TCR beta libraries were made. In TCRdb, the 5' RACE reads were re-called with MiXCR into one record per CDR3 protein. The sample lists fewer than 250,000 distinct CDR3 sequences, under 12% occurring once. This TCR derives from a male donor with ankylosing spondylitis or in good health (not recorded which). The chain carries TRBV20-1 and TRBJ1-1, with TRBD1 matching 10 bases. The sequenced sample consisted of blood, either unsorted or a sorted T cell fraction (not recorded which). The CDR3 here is CCADPGTGEKGNTEAFF. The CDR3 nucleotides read TGCTGTGCCGACCCCGGGACAGGGGAAAAGGGAAACACTGAAGCTTTCTTT.